These 17 T cell receptor beta chains were all obtained from the same sample, sequenced in a study of human T cells and chemical hapten exposure. TCRdb recomputed calls from the RACE reads with MiXCR, one row per CDR3 protein. Of around 160,000 distinct CDR3 sequences listed, approximately 15% were seen once; the top ten hold approximately 1.5%. Time point denoted: patch test 1, 2 weeks after DPC sensitization. As for treatment: therapeutic diphenylcyclopropenone sensitization with weekly scalp DPC. The source was whole blood, collected in connection with sensitization to the hapten diphenylcyclopropenone (DPC). The receptors shown here come from a woman in her thirties with alopecia areata. Some clones in this sample may be carry-over from other donors' samples.

The rearrangement joins TRBV28 to TRBJ2-7; D is undetermined. The germline V and J ends were trimmed by 7 bases and 7 bases, with 23 bases remaining between them. The CDR3 runs 15 residues. Germline V gene data show CDR1 as MDHEN and CDR2 as SYDVKM. CDR3 region: CASTIDNRSLREQYF. Written as DNA, the CDR3 is TGTGCCAGCACTATAGACAACCGATCCCTTCGGGAGCAGTACTTC.

This clonotype was picked up many times. The V gene is TRBV28, the J gene TRBJ1-6; D is possibly TRBD1 (5 bases). Germline V lookup: CDR1 MDHEN, CDR2 SYDVKM. V dropped 3 bases and J dropped 6 bases, with 12 bases sitting between them. This CDR3 spans 15 amino acids. CDR3: CASSFRWGGNSPLHF. The CDR3 DNA reads TGTGCCAGCAGTTTCCGCTGGGGGGGTAATTCACCCCTCCACTTT.

This clonotype was counted between two and nine times. The chain has TRBV7-6 and TRBJ2-2, with 8 bases matching TRBD1. Per the germline V gene, CDR1 is SGHVS and CDR2 is FNYEAQ. There are 16 residues in the CDR3. The trim removed 5 bases at V and 8 bases at J, leaving 13 bases unmatched. Here the CDR3 DNA reads TGTGCCAGCAGCCTACGACAGGGGACGATTATTGGGGAGCTGTTTTTT. Residues: CASSLRQGTIIGELFF. Looking up the rest from reference TRBV7-6 and TRBJ2-2 gives the full variable domain: GAGVSQSPRYKVTKRGQDVALRCDPISGHVSLYWYRQALGQGPEFLTYFNYEAQQDKSGLPNDRFSAERPEGSISTLTIQRTEQRDSAMYRCASSLRQGTIIGELFFGEGSRLTVL.

This clonotype appeared many times. The chain carries TRBV9 and TRBJ2-7, with D uncertain. CDR1 is SGDLS and CDR2 is YYNGEE in the germline V gene. V was shortened by 3 bases and J by 3 bases, with 10 bases between the two germline ends. The CDR3 spans 13 residues. In nucleotides, the CDR3 is TGTGCCAGCAGCGGCGCCGACTTCTACGAGCAGTACTTC. Its protein is CASSGADFYEQYF.

This clonotype was counted only a few times. The V call is TRBV25-1, the J call TRBJ1-1; D remains unclear. CDR3 length: 12 amino acids. V lost 3 bases and J lost 9, with 11 bases in between. CDR1 is MGHDK and CDR2 is SYGVNS in the germline V gene. CDR3 residues: CASSDLAVKAFF. The CDR3 bases are TGTGCCAGCAGTGACCTGGCGGTGAAAGCTTTCTTT.

The chain couples TRBV5-1 to TRBJ1-4; D gene ambiguous. Germline loops: CDR1 SGHRS, CDR2 YFSETQ. The CDR3 totals 13 residues. V lost 4 bases, J lost 3 bases, and 7 bases lay in between. The CDR3 protein is CASSLGSNEKLFF. The CDR3 coding sequence is TGCGCCAGCAGCCTAGGGTCTAATGAAAAACTGTTTTTT. The full variable domain, its missing parts supplied by reference TRBV5-1 and TRBJ1-4, is KAGVTQTPRYLIKTRGQQVTLSCSPISGHRSVSWYQQTPGQGLQFLFEYFSETQRNKGNFPGRFSGRQFSNSRSEMNVSTLELGDSALYLCASSLGSNEKLFFGSGTQLSVL.

Only a few counts were recorded for this clonotype. V gene TRBV28 combines with J gene TRBJ2-5; 11 nucleotides align to TRBD1. V shed 4 bases, J shed 5 bases, and the junction held 3 bases outside the gene matches. CDR1 is MDHEN, CDR2 SYDVKM, per germline. The CDR3 is 14 residues long. The CDR3 nucleotides read TGTGCCAGCAGTTCGGGACAGGGGGTGGAGACCCAGTACTTC. This encodes CASSSGQGVETQYF.

This chain uses TRBV20-1 with TRBJ2-7, with D tentatively TRBD1 or TRBD2 (5 bases each). Germline V CDR1 and CDR2: DFQATT, SNEGSKA (reference sequence). The CDR3 totals 14 residues. The V end was cut by 4 bases, the J end by 2 bases, with 15 bases between. As DNA, the CDR3 is TGCAGTGCTACCCGACAAGGGGAGACCTACGAGCAGTACTTC. Translated: CSATRQGETYEQYF.

This clonotype was seen at least ten times. The junction differs from germline at one of its ends, possibly a read error. V and J are TRBV12-3 or TRBV12-4 and TRBJ2-2, with D possibly called TRBD1 or TRBD2 (6 bases each). This CDR3 spans 14 amino acids. CDR3 amino acids: CASKGGPRVGEQFF. CDR3 DNA: TGTGCCAGCAAAGGGGGGCCACGAGTAGGGGAGCAGTTTTTT.

The chain couples TRBV2 to TRBJ2-6; D remains unclear. Germline CDR1 reads SNHLY; CDR2 reads FYNNEI. The CDR3 contains 14 residues. V shed 7 bases and J shed 4 bases, with 11 bases lying between them. The CDR3 DNA is TGTGCCAGCATACGAGCTCCCGGGGCCAACGTCCTGACTTTC. Translated: CASIRAPGANVLTF.

The chain has TRBV18 and TRBJ2-3; 10 nucleotides align to TRBD2. Trimming removed 3 bases from V and 6 bases from J; junction bases left unmatched: 3. The CDR3 covers 14 residues. Germline assignment: CDR1 KGHSH and CDR2 LQKENI. The CDR3: CASSPLAGEDTQYF. For the CDR3, the DNA is TGTGCCAGCTCACCGCTAGCGGGAGAGGATACGCAGTATTTT.

This clonotype was counted a few times. V is TRBV6-6 and J is TRBJ2-6, with 8 bases identical to TRBD2. This CDR3 region has 17 residues. The germline V gene has CDR1 MNHNY and CDR2 SVGAGI (reference sequence). Trimming took 7 bases from V and 0 from J; bases not matched to a gene: 8. Here the CDR3 DNA reads TGTGCCAGCACCACGGGGGGGGCTCGCTCTGGGGCCAACGTCCTGACTTTC. Translating it yields CASTTGGARSGANVLTF.

The genes are TRBV28 and TRBJ1-4; D gene uncertain. The CDR3 runs 15 residues. Germline V gene lookup returns CDR1 MDHEN and CDR2 SYDVKM. Trimming cost V 2 bases and J 8 bases, with 15 bases left between them. CDR3 in amino acids: CASSLPSPGGEKLFF. CDR3 DNA: TGTGCCAGCAGTTTACCGTCCCCGGGCGGGGAAAAACTGTTTTTT.

The chain employs TRBV20-1 and TRBJ1-5; 8 nucleotides align to TRBD1. V dropped 2 bases and J dropped 7; count of bases not matched to a gene: 7. The CDR3 loop spans 14 amino acids. Germline CDR1 reads DFQATT; CDR2 reads SNEGSKA (reference sequence). Written as DNA, the CDR3 is TGCAGTGCTAGAAGGGCAGGGGGCGGACAGCCCCAGCATTTT. Amino acid sequence: CSARRAGGGQPQHF.

J is TRBJ2-3 and V is TRBV11-2; unclear D gene. The V end lost 3 bases, the J end lost 4 bases, and 14 bases lay between the germline ends. There are 15 residues in the CDR3. CDR1 is SGHAT, CDR2 FQNNGV, per germline. The CDR3: CASSFVGFLADTQYF. The CDR3 coding sequence is TGTGCCAGCAGCTTCGTGGGGTTCCTCGCAGATACGCAGTATTTT. The variable domain in full, completed from reference TRBV11-2 and TRBJ2-3, reads EAGVAQSPRYKIIEKRQSVAFWCNPISGHATLYWYQQILGQGPKLLIQFQNNGVVDDSQLPKDRFSAERLKGVDSTLKIQPAKLEDSAVYLCASSFVGFLADTQYFGPGTRLTVL.

The table lists this clonotype with a few counts. The CDR3 DNA is TGTGCCAGCAGCTTAGCAAGGGCCACAGATACGCAGTATTTT. As protein: CASSLARATDTQYF. V usage is TRBV7-2 and J usage is TRBJ2-3, with unresolved D. The V gene's germline CDR1 is SGHTA and CDR2 FQGNSA. The CDR3 runs 14 residues. The V and J ends lost 0 bases and 2 bases respectively, with 6 bases between them.

This clonotype turned up a few times. The chain couples TRBV7-9 to TRBJ2-1; the match to TRBD2 covers 10 bases. This CDR3 spans 16 amino acids. Germline V gives CDR1 SEHNR, CDR2 FQNEAQ (reference sequence). V gave up 5 bases and J gave up 9 bases; unmatched junction bases: 13. The CDR3 nucleotides read TGTGCCAGCAGCCCAACAACCAGCGGGAGGGCCGTTGAGCAGTTCTTC. Its protein is CASSPTTSGRAVEQFF.